A single sample is the source of the 7 T cell receptor beta chains below, sequenced in a study of blood T cell repertoires in COVID-19. Libraries were prepared by immunoSEQ multiplex PCR; TCRdb keeps only in-frame clonotypes and omits some of them. The table records 200,000 to 300,000 clones, 75% to 95% of them present only once. The sequencing input was peripheral blood. The receptors originated from a person aged 18-29 years with COVID-19, enrolled during active disease.

The J gene is TRBJ2-2, the V gene TRBV7-3, with a weak D call TRBD2 (5 bases). Trimming stripped 5 bases from V and 2 bases from J, with 12 bases between. CDR3 length: 15 residues. Germline assignment: CDR1 SGHTA and CDR2 FQGTGA. CDR3 residues: CASSPWEINTGELFF. The CDR3 region has the DNA TGTGCCAGCAGCCCATGGGAGATAAACACCGGGGAGCTGTTTTTT.

The V call is TRBV5-1, the J call TRBJ2-3; 12 bases agree with TRBD2. Germline loops: CDR1 SGHRS, CDR2 YFSETQ. The CDR3 is 20 residues long. The V segment lost 4 bases and the J segment 2 bases; nucleotides outside the gene matches: 17. The CDR3 loop is CASSKTRTSGTRGSTDTQYF. The CDR3 DNA is TGCGCCAGCAGCAAAACCCGGACTAGCGGGACGCGCGGCTCCACAGATACGCAGTATTTT. The full variable domain, its missing parts supplied by reference TRBV5-1 and TRBJ2-3, is KAGVTQTPRYLIKTRGQQVTLSCSPISGHRSVSWYQQTPGQGLQFLFEYFSETQRNKGNFPGRFSGRQFSNSRSEMNVSTLELGDSALYLCASSKTRTSGTRGSTDTQYFGPGTRLTVL.

The chain employs TRBV5-8 and TRBJ2-2; D is perhaps TRBD1 (6 bases). Between the trimmed V and J ends, which lost 1 base and 3 bases, there was a span of 16 bases. This CDR3 contains 17 residues. The germline gives CDR1 SGHTS, CDR2 YDEGEE. DNA of the CDR3: TGTGCCAGCAGCTTGTATATCAGGGGTGAGGACACCGGGGAGCTGTTTTTT. Amino acid sequence: CASSLYIRGEDTGELFF.

This clone was counted once. The chain carries TRBV9 and TRBJ2-1; TRBD2 aligns across 9 bases. Looked up from germline, CDR1 is SGDLS and CDR2 is YYNGEE. This CDR3 has 21 residues. Trimming took 0 bases from V and 6 from J; bases not matched to a gene: 22. The CDR3 is CASSVASFRLAVYDGGNEQFF. For the CDR3, the DNA is TGTGCCAGCAGCGTAGCTTCCTTTCGACTAGCGGTCTATGATGGGGGCAATGAGCAGTTCTTC.

The chain links TRBV7-8 to TRBJ2-3, with D possibly matching TRBD2 (6 bases). The V gene lost 3 bases and the J gene lost 5 bases, with 12 bases spanning the gap. From germline, CDR1 is SGHVS and CDR2 FQNEAQ. This CDR3 has 14 amino acids. The chain's CDR3 is CASSLIQGGDTQYF. The CDR3 nucleotides read TGTGCCAGCAGCTTGATTCAGGGAGGAGATACGCAGTATTTT.

CDR3 in amino acids: CASSVVPGTVYF. In DNA, the CDR3 is TGTGCCAGCAGTGTAGTCCCCGGGACAGTGTACTTC. The chain employs TRBV12-3 or TRBV12-4 and TRBJ2-5; TRBD1 aligns across 7 bases. This CDR3 spans 12 amino acids. V shed 5 bases and J 13 bases; nucleotides not matched to a gene: 10.

This rearrangement joins TRBV3-1 (or the pseudogene TRBV3-2) to TRBJ2-3, with 7 bases fitting TRBD2. Germline loops: CDR1 LGHDT, CDR2 YNNKEL (reference sequence). V dropped 5 bases and J dropped 3; count of bases not matched to a gene: 11. The CDR3 runs to 16 residues. CDR3 in amino acids: CASSLEVGGPTDTQYF. In DNA form, the CDR3 reads TGTGCCAGCAGCTTAGAGGTGGGAGGGCCGACAGATACGCAGTATTTT.